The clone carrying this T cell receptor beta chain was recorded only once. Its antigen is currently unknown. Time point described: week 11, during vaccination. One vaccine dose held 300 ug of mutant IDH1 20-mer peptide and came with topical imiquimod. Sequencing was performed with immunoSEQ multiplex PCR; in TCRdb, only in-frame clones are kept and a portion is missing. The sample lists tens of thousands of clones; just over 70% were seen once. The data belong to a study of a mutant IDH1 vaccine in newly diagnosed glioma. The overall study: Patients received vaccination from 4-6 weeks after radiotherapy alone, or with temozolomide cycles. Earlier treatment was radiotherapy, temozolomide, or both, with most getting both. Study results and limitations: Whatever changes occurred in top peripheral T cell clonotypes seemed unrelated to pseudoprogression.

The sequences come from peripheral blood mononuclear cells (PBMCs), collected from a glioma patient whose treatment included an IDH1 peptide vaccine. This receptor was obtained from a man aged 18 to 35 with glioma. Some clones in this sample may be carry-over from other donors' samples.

CDR3 sequence: CASSFGSGSTNEKLFF. Here the CDR3 DNA reads TGTGCCAGCAGCTTTGGCAGCGGATCAACTAATGAAAAACTGTTTTTT. This chain uses TRBV7-9 with TRBJ1-4; no clear D. The V end was cut by 3 bases, the J end by 0 bases, with 11 bases between. Germline V lookup: CDR1 SEHNR, CDR2 FQNEAQ (reference sequence). The CDR3 covers 16 residues.